The present T cell receptor beta chain was sequenced within a study of blood T cell repertoires in COVID-19. Using immunoSEQ multiplex PCR, the repertoire was profiled, and TCRdb retains in-frame clones only, with some absent. The repertoire holds tens of thousands of clones, with roughly 89% as singletons. CDR3 length: 13 amino acids. V shed 4 bases and J shed 8 bases, with 10 bases lying between them. In germline, CDR1 is KGHDR, CDR2 SFDVKD. The material sequenced was peripheral blood. The TCR was taken from a woman aged 55-70 years with COVID-19, enrolled during active disease. The chain uses TRBV24-1 and TRBJ1-4, with D unclear. In DNA, the CDR3 is TGTGCCACCAGTGAACCCGGACTCGAAAAACTGTTTTTT. Amino acids: CATSEPGLEKLFF.